These 9 T cell receptor beta chains originate from one sample sequenced in a study of cytomegalovirus exposure and HLA in healthy donors. The primer mix had 60 Vbeta and 13 Jbeta primers. Sequenced by immunoSEQ multiplex PCR; TCRdb stores in-frame clones only, minus some. The sample comprises more than 85,000 clones, 70% to 80% of which are singletons, and 2% to 2.5% rests with the top ten. Material for sequencing was PBMCs. The receptors were sampled from a man aged 25-45 years in good health and CMV-seronegative.

This clone was seen a single time. The chain joins TRBV7-9 to TRBJ2-1; a weak D match, TRBD2 (5 bases). The germline CDR1 and CDR2 sequences are SEHNR and FQNEAQ (reference sequence). V shed 8 bases and J shed 0 bases, with 23 bases lying between them. The CDR3 loop spans 18 amino acids. The CDR3 loop is CASPPGVPTFSSYNEQFF. DNA for the CDR3: TGTGCCAGCCCCCCCGGGGTCCCCACCTTTAGCTCCTACAATGAGCAGTTCTTC.

The gene calls are TRBV7-2 and TRBJ2-1; 8 bases map to TRBD2. The CDR3 has 16 amino acids. V was pared by 7 bases and J by 3 bases, with 11 bases of the junction left unmatched. Germline CDR1 SGHTA, CDR2 FQGNSA. CDR3 residues: CASTPFTGGNYNEQFF. CDR3 in DNA: TGTGCCAGCACCCCTTTCACGGGGGGGAACTACAATGAGCAGTTCTTC.

The chain couples TRBV27 to TRBJ1-2; 10 nucleotides align to TRBD1. The CDR3 runs to 15 residues. V dropped 7 bases and J dropped 4; count of bases not matched to a gene: 9. The V gene's germline CDR1 is MNHEY and CDR2 SMNVEV (reference sequence). The CDR3 reads CASKGDRGLGYGYTF. As DNA, the CDR3 is TGTGCCAGCAAAGGGGACAGGGGATTGGGCTATGGCTACACCTTC.

This chain uses TRBV7-2 with TRBJ2-7; D is perhaps TRBD2 (5 bases). The germline V gene encodes CDR1 SGHTA and CDR2 FQGNSA. This CDR3 comprises 16 residues. The V end was cut by 2 bases, the J end by 5 bases, with 19 bases between. The CDR3 DNA follows: TGTGCCAGCAGCTTACCACCCGCCAGGACTGGTCACGAGCAGTACTTC. It translates to CASSLPPARTGHEQYF.

This sequence joins TRBV7-2 and TRBJ2-2; 7 nucleotides agree with TRBD2. The germline CDR1 and CDR2 sequences are SGHTA and FQGNSA. V dropped 0 bases and J dropped 5; count of bases not matched to a gene: 6. This CDR3 region has 16 residues. The CDR3 spells CASSLAGGRSTGELFF. CDR3 nucleotides: TGTGCCAGCAGCTTAGCGGGGGGGAGGTCGACCGGGGAGCTGTTTTTT.

This chain uses TRBV27 with TRBJ1-6, with 8 positions matching TRBD1. The trim removed 4 bases at V and 9 bases at J, leaving 8 bases unmatched. The CDR3 has 15 amino acids. Germline lookup yields CDR1 MNHEY and CDR2 SMNVEV (reference sequence). The CDR3 loop is CASSSRTGRASPLHF. The CDR3 DNA reads TGTGCCAGCAGTTCACGGACAGGGAGGGCTTCACCCCTCCACTTT.

The V gene is TRBV27, the J gene TRBJ2-7, with D possibly matching TRBD1 (7 bases). The CDR3 consists of 15 residues. The V and J ends lost 6 bases and 0 bases respectively, with 15 bases between them. Per germline, CDR1 MNHEY and CDR2 SMNVEV (reference sequence). CDR3 nucleotides: TGTGCCAGCAGAGGAGGGACAGCGCGCTCCTACGAGCAGTACTTC. It encodes CASRGGTARSYEQYF.

The rearrangement links TRBV5-1 to TRBJ1-4; D may be TRBD1 (6 bases). V shed 7 bases and J shed 6 bases, with 19 bases lying between them. Looked up from germline, CDR1 is SGHRS and CDR2 is YFSETQ. The CDR3 runs 15 residues. DNA for the CDR3: TGCGCCAGCTCCCCGAGGGGGGGAGGGGATGAAAAACTGTTTTTT. Translated: CASSPRGGGDEKLFF.

The CDR3 DNA sequence: TGCGCCAGCAACGACGGGTTGGGGACAGGAAACACCATATATTTT. It codes for CASNDGLGTGNTIYF. The chain uses TRBV5-1 and TRBJ1-3; possibly TRBD1 for D (6 bases). V gave up 6 bases and J gave up 4 bases, with 17 bases separating them. Germline-derived CDR1 and CDR2 are SGHRS and YFSETQ. The CDR3 runs to 15 residues.